This T cell receptor beta chain comes out of a study of blood T cells in healthy people across ages. General study points: While age rose, TCR beta diversity per million T cells dropped in a roughly linear way.

Germline CDR1 LNHNV, CDR2 YYDKDF (reference sequence). This CDR3 is 14 amino acids long. The use of a sample-barcoded 5' primer and a J-beta primer mix characterized a second PCR of roughly 6 to 11 cycles. TCRdb re-called the 5' RACE reads through MiXCR, storing one row per CDR3 protein. Of about 970,000 distinct CDR3 sequences listed, about 53% are singletons. To note about this clonotype: The antigen is unknown.

The clonotype originates from a woman aged 60-70 years in good health. Material: blood. The chain joins TRBV15 to TRBJ2-4; D possibly corresponds to TRBD2 (5 bases). The DNA end is more similar to TRBJ2-7, so the J call may be wrong. CDR3 bases: TGTGCCACCAGCAGAGGGAAGCGGCCCTACGAGCAGTACTTC. Translating it yields CATSRGKRPYEQYF.